The 19 T cell receptor beta chains below come from one sample, sequenced in a study of read filtering for tumor transcriptome and immune sequencing. Molecular barcoded adaptors covering alpha/delta and beta/gamma chains were used on 400 to 450 ng RNA. TCRdb re-called the reads through MiXCR, storing one row per CDR3 protein. The sample lists about 61,000 distinct CDR3 sequences, about a fifth occurring once. The specimen sequenced was a population of CD138-negative cells sorted from bone marrow. These receptors all stem from a donor aged 40 or older with multiple myeloma.

This clonotype was observed many times. J is TRBJ2-1 and V is TRBV28; 9 positions agree with TRBD2. CDR1 and CDR2 from the germline V gene are MDHEN and SYDVKM. The CDR3 runs to 15 residues. V was clipped by 2 bases and J by 8 bases; unmatched bases: 7. CDR3 in DNA: TGTGCCAGCAGTTTAGAGAGGACTAGCGTACATGAGCAGTTCTTC. Residues: CASSLERTSVHEQFF.

This clonotype was counted ten times or more. The J gene is TRBJ2-7, the V gene TRBV6-5; 9 nucleotides match TRBD2. With 6 bases clipped from V and 6 bases from J, the junction kept 9 bases outside the gene matches. CDR3 length: 14 residues. The germline V gene encodes CDR1 MNHEY and CDR2 SVGAGI. CDR3 in amino acids: CASRAGGPGSEQYF. CDR3 sequence (DNA): TGTGCCAGCAGGGCGGGAGGGCCTGGTTCCGAGCAGTACTTC.

As regards this clonotype: A far larger clone lies a single base away; this is likely a read error. V usage is TRBV6-1 and J usage is TRBJ2-6; D possibly corresponds to TRBD1 (6 bases). This CDR3 region has 15 residues. Germline CDR1 and CDR2: MNHNS and SASEGT. CDR3 residues: CAGSDRTSGANVLTF. The DNA of the CDR3 is TGTGCCGGCAGCGACAGGACCTCTGGGGCCAACGTCCTGACTTTC.

This clonotype was detected ten times or more. The chain has TRBV29-1 and TRBJ1-1, with 9 bases that match TRBD1. The CDR3 has 11 amino acids. Germline values: CDR1 SQVTM, CDR2 ANQGSEA. V lost 6 bases to trimming and J lost 11 bases; unmatched junction nucleotides: 7. CDR3 residues: CSVRTGAGAFF. The CDR3 nucleotides read TGCAGCGTGCGGACAGGGGCGGGGGCTTTCTTT.

This chain links TRBV7-9 with TRBJ1-3; D might be TRBD1 (5 bases). Germline V lookup: CDR1 SEHNR, CDR2 FQNEAQ (reference sequence). The germline V and J ends were trimmed by 10 bases and 0 bases, with 7 bases remaining between them. This CDR3 spans 12 amino acids. DNA for the CDR3: TGTGCCAAAGGGGACTCTGGAAACACCATATATTTT. This gives the protein CAKGDSGNTIYF.

This clonotype was picked up a small number of times. A much larger clone differs by one base, so this may be a read error. As the CDR3 is not closed by the conserved phenylalanine or tryptophan, this likely results from a read error. This chain links TRBV4-1 with TRBJ2-2; D uncertain. V lost 0 bases, J lost 0 bases, and 5 bases lay in between. The length of the CDR3 is 15 residues. Germline CDR1 is MGHRA and CDR2 is YSYEKL. The DNA for the CDR3 is TGCGCCAGCAGCCAAGAGGGCGCGAACACCGGGGAGCTGTTTCTT. This encodes CASSQEGANTGELFL.

This clonotype has a count of ten or more. V gene TRBV15 combines with J gene TRBJ1-5; possibly TRBD1 for D (6 bases). Germline V gene data show CDR1 as LNHNV and CDR2 as YYDKDF (reference sequence). CDR3 length equals 13 residues. Between the trimmed V and J ends, which lost 8 bases and 5 bases, there was a span of 13 bases. CDR3 sequence: CATGNRVDQPQHF. CDR3 bases: TGTGCCACCGGTAACAGGGTTGATCAGCCCCAGCATTTT.

This clonotype was counted ten times or more. The chain has TRBV5-1 and TRBJ2-3; D is perhaps TRBD2 (6 bases). V was pared by 7 bases and J by 3 bases, with 12 bases between. CDR3 length: 13 amino acids. Germline CDR1 is SGHRS and CDR2 is YFSETQ. CDR3 bases: TGCGCCAGCTTTAGCGGAGGGACAGATACGCAGTATTTT. Its protein is CASFSGGTDTQYF. Together with reference TRBV5-1 and TRBJ2-3, the CDR3 gives the full variable domain: KAGVTQTPRYLIKTRGQQVTLSCSPISGHRSVSWYQQTPGQGLQFLFEYFSETQRNKGNFPGRFSGRQFSNSRSEMNVSTLELGDSALYLCASFSGGTDTQYFGPGTRLTVL.

This clonotype was found many times. The rearrangement uses TRBV12-3 or TRBV12-4 and TRBJ2-2; perhaps TRBD1 as D (6 bases). Trimming stripped 8 bases from V and 7 bases from J, with 17 bases between. The CDR3 spans 14 residues. CDR3 sequence reads: CASGTWGPGGELFF. CDR3 coding DNA: TGTGCCAGCGGAACGTGGGGGCCGGGCGGGGAGCTGTTTTTT.

This clonotype appeared many times. In DNA form, the CDR3 reads TGCAGCGTTGAAGCTTTCCAGGGTCAAACTGAAGCTTTCTTT. Residues: CSVEAFQGQTEAFF. The chain joins TRBV29-1 to TRBJ1-1; possibly TRBD1 for D (5 bases). CDR1 is SQVTM, CDR2 ANQGSEA, per germline. The CDR3 spans 14 residues. Trimming removed 1 base from V and 5 bases from J, with 14 bases in between.

This chain joins TRBV6-2 or TRBV6-3 and TRBJ1-3; D unresolved. V was trimmed by 6 bases and J by 0 bases, leaving 15 bases between them. The CDR3 length is 16 residues. The germline CDR1 and CDR2 sequences are MNHEY and SVGEGT. CDR3 sequence: CASRTDTTFSGNTIYF. DNA for the CDR3: TGTGCCAGCAGAACCGACACGACCTTCTCTGGAAACACCATATATTTT.

The sample holds many counts of this clonotype. The rearrangement joins TRBV6-1 to TRBJ2-1; 8 nucleotides line up with TRBD2. This CDR3 has 12 residues. V trimming: 5 bases; J trimming: 12 bases; junction bases outside the gene matches: 6. The germline V gene has CDR1 MNHNS and CDR2 SASEGT. This CDR3 is CASSKSGLGQFF. In nucleotides, the CDR3 is TGTGCCAGCAGTAAATCGGGACTAGGGCAGTTCTTC.

This clonotype was detected ten times or more. The chain combines TRBV6-1 with TRBJ1-5, with D uncertain. Trimming stripped 8 bases from V and 7 bases from J, with 12 bases between. The CDR3 runs to 12 residues. CDR1 is MNHNS, CDR2 SASEGT, per germline. The CDR3: CASRNRVQPQHF. For the CDR3, the DNA is TGTGCCAGCCGCAACCGGGTCCAGCCCCAGCATTTT.

A single count supports this clonotype. The chain uses TRBV20-1 and TRBJ1-1, with 8 bases fitting TRBD1. CDR3 length equals 16 residues. The junction had 10 bases not matched to a gene; V was cut back by 3 bases and J by 1 base. The germline CDR1 and CDR2 sequences are DFQATT and SNEGSKA (reference sequence). The CDR3 loop is CSASSPGGLGNTEAFF. The CDR3 DNA reads TGCAGTGCTAGTTCTCCAGGGGGCCTGGGGAACACTGAAGCTTTCTTT.

This clonotype was counted at least ten times. V and J are TRBV29-1 and TRBJ2-5; 11 bases match TRBD2. The junction had 5 bases not matched to a gene; V was cut back by 6 bases and J by 5 bases. CDR3 length: 13 residues. CDR1 and CDR2 from the germline V gene are SQVTM and ANQGSEA. In nucleotides, the CDR3 is TGCAGCGTGGCTAGCGGGGGGTTGGAGACCCAGTACTTC. Encoded protein: CSVASGGLETQYF.

In this sample, this clonotype turned up many times. V is TRBV6-1 and J is TRBJ2-7, with TRBD2 identical over 10 bases. CDR3 length: 16 residues. Trimming removed 6 bases from V and 3 bases from J; junction bases left unmatched: 11. Germline V gene lookup returns CDR1 MNHNS and CDR2 SASEGT. CDR3 DNA sequence: TGTGCCAGCAGGTTTGATTGGACTAGCGGATACTACGAGCAGTACTTC. It yields the protein CASRFDWTSGYYEQYF.

V and J are TRBV6-6 and TRBJ1-1; the D is unclear. V was cut by 8 bases and J by 1 base, with 11 bases left in between. This CDR3 spans 13 amino acids. Germline CDR1 and CDR2: MNHNY and SVGAGI (reference sequence). The CDR3 coding sequence is TGTGCCAGCGGAAAAGTTCAGAACACTGAAGCTTTCTTT. Amino acids: CASGKVQNTEAFF.

This clonotype was recorded many times. The chain couples TRBV5-1 to TRBJ2-7, with 12 bases fitting TRBD2. The CDR3 sequence is 16 residues long. Germline V gene data show CDR1 as SGHRS and CDR2 as YFSETQ. V shed 4 bases, J shed 0 bases, and the junction held 5 bases outside the gene matches. This CDR3 is CASSIPGLAGSYEQYF. As DNA, the CDR3 is TGCGCCAGCAGCATCCCGGGACTAGCGGGCTCCTACGAGCAGTACTTC.

This clonotype showed up many times. The chain employs TRBV12-3 or TRBV12-4 and TRBJ2-3; 12 bases match TRBD2. V gave up 6 bases and J gave up 3 bases; unmatched junction bases: 1. This CDR3 contains 14 residues. For the CDR3, the DNA is TGTGCCAGCAGGCTAGCGGGGGGGACAGATACGCAGTATTTT. Protein sequence: CASRLAGGTDTQYF.